These 11 T cell receptor beta chains were sequenced from one sample in a study of T cell changes during pregnancy in multiple sclerosis. Measured with immunoSEQ multiplex PCR; TCRdb has only the in-frame clones, and not every one. Of around 69,000 clones listed, over 85% were seen once; the top ten hold about 1.2%. The sequencing used peripheral blood, collected in the third trimester of pregnancy. The receptors were gathered from a female donor with multiple sclerosis, enrolled in a pregnancy study.

The V and J genes are TRBV28 and TRBJ2-7; 7 positions match TRBD1. The CDR3 extends over 14 amino acids. With V trimmed by 5 bases and J by 2 bases, 6 bases remained unmatched. Germline CDR1 is MDHEN and CDR2 is SYDVKM. CDR3 in amino acids: CASSPPGQTYEQYF. In nucleotides, the CDR3 is TGTGCCAGCAGTCCCCCGGGACAGACCTACGAGCAGTACTTC.

CDR3 DNA sequence: TGCGCCAGCAGCTTGGCTTCGGGAGTAGAGACCCAGTACTTC. Translating it yields CASSLASGVETQYF. The rearrangement uses TRBV5-1 and TRBJ2-5; TRBD2 might be the D (6 bases). The CDR3 contains 14 residues. Per the germline V gene, CDR1 is SGHRS and CDR2 is YFSETQ. V dropped 0 bases and J dropped 4 bases, with 10 bases sitting between them.

This chain connects TRBV7-9 to TRBJ2-7; 7 bases agree with TRBD2. V shed 5 bases and J 7 bases; nucleotides not matched to a gene: 14. The CDR3 sequence is 15 residues long. Germline V gene sequence: CDR1 SEHNR, CDR2 FQNEAQ (reference sequence). The CDR3 here is CASSLSGGRGGEQYF. CDR3 nucleotide sequence: TGTGCCAGCAGCCTCTCTGGAGGTAGGGGAGGGGAGCAGTACTTC.

The rearrangement links TRBV7-9 to TRBJ2-3; a possible D gene is TRBD2 (6 bases). V gave up 0 bases and J gave up 1 base, with 8 bases separating them. This CDR3 is 15 amino acids long. Germline CDR1 SEHNR, CDR2 FQNEAQ (reference sequence). CDR3 sequence reads: CASSLAPSGTDTQYF. Here the CDR3 DNA reads TGTGCCAGCAGCTTAGCGCCTAGCGGCACAGATACGCAGTATTTT.

This clone came up a few times. The V and J genes are TRBV5-1 and TRBJ2-1, with 9 bases aligning to TRBD2. Germline V lookup: CDR1 SGHRS, CDR2 YFSETQ. Trimming removed 7 bases from V and 5 bases from J; junction bases left unmatched: 10. CDR3 length: 15 amino acids. The CDR3 loop reads CASGIAGDVHNEQFF. The CDR3 region has the DNA TGCGCCAGCGGGATAGCGGGAGACGTCCACAATGAGCAGTTCTTC.

In its sample, this clone was seen once. This chain connects TRBV7-8 to TRBJ2-3, with TRBD2 identical over 12 bases. Germline values: CDR1 SGHVS, CDR2 FQNEAQ. J gave up 2 bases and V 7 bases, and 7 bases lay outside the gene matches. The CDR3 has 16 amino acids. The CDR3 DNA reads TGTGCCAGCATTTTAGGACTAGCGGGGTACACAGATACGCAGTATTTT. Translation gives CASILGLAGYTDTQYF.

This clone was picked up a small number of times. The V call is TRBV6-5, the J call TRBJ2-7, with D possibly being TRBD1 (8 bases). Trimming left V 3 bases short and J 4 bases short, with 13 bases between. The CDR3 consists of 14 residues. Germline CDR1 is MNHEY and CDR2 is SVGAGI. The CDR3 coding sequence is TGTGCCAGCAGTTATGGACAGGGAGGGTACGAGCAGTACTTC. Its protein product is CASSYGQGGYEQYF.

The rearrangement links TRBV7-9 to TRBJ2-5, with 8 bases fitting TRBD1. The J call could be wrong; TRBJ2-7 is a better fit for the DNA end. CDR1 is SEHNR, CDR2 FQNEAQ, per germline (reference sequence). This CDR3 is built from 15 residues. CDR3 in amino acids: CASSFIGQGDYEQYF. In DNA form, the CDR3 reads TGTGCCAGCAGCTTTATCGGACAGGGTGACTACGAGCAGTACTTC.

This clone has only one observation. At one of its ends the junction is not consistent with the germline gene, which may arise from a read error. The chain employs TRBV5-4 and TRBJ1-3, with TRBD1 as a possible D gene (6 bases). Germline CDR1 and CDR2: SGHNT and YYREEE (reference sequence). The CDR3 contains 11 residues. This chain's CDR3 is CASSDPGTPSF. The CDR3 bases are TGTGCCAGCAGCGACCCCGGGACACCCTCTTTT. The full variable domain, rest sourced from reference TRBV5-4 and TRBJ1-3, is ETGVTQSPTHLIKTRGQQVTLRCSSQSGHNTVSWYQQALGQGPQFIFQYYREEENGRGNFPPRFSGLQFPNYSSELNVNALELDDSALYLCASSDPGTPSFGEGSWLTVV.

The chain couples TRBV5-1 to TRBJ1-2, with 11 bases matching TRBD1. Germline loops: CDR1 SGHRS, CDR2 YFSETQ. The CDR3 extends over 17 amino acids. V shed 4 bases and J 6 bases; nucleotides not matched to a gene: 14. The CDR3 loop is CASSITFGQGARNGYTF. For the CDR3, the DNA is TGCGCCAGCAGCATAACTTTTGGACAGGGGGCGCGAAATGGCTACACCTTC.

The V call is TRBV28, the J call TRBJ1-5; no clear D gene. The CDR3 sequence is 12 residues long. Germline CDR1 MDHEN, CDR2 SYDVKM. V dropped 4 bases and J dropped 7 bases, with 8 bases sitting between them. The DNA for the CDR3 is TGTGCCAGCAGTTCGCGGGGACAGCCCCAGCATTTT. Protein: CASSSRGQPQHF.